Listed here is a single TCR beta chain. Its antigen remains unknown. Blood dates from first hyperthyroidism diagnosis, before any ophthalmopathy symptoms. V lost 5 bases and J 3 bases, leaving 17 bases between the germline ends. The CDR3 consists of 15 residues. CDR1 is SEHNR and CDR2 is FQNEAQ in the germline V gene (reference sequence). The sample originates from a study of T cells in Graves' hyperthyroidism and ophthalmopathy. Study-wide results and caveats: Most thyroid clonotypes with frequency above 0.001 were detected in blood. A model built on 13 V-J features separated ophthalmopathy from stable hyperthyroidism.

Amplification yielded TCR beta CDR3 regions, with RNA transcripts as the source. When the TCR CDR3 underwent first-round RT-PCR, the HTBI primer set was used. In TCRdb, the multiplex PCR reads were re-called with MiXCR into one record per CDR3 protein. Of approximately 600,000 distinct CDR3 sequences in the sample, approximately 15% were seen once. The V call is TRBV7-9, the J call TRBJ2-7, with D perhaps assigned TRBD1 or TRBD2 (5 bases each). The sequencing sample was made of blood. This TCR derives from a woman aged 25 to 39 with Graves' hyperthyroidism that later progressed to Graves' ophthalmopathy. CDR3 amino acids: CASSPPGARIYEQYF. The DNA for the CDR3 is TGTGCCAGCAGCCCCCCCGGGGCCCGAATCTACGAGCAGTACTTC.